The 8 T cell receptor beta chains below were found in one sample sequenced in a study of T cell repertoires in cytomegalovirus infection. TCRdb itself ran the reads through MiXCR, one entry per CDR3 protein. In the table there are tens of thousands of distinct CDR3 sequences, 3% to 4% of which are singletons. Material for sequencing was PBMCs. Source of these receptors: a human donor in good health (CMV status not recorded). Some clones in this sample may be carry-over from other donors' samples.

This clonotype has ten or more counts. The genes are TRBV4-1 and TRBJ2-5; D gene unclear. The CDR3 spans 15 residues. The germline gives CDR1 MGHRA, CDR2 YSYEKL. V lost 3 bases, J lost 2 bases, and 13 bases lay in between. CDR3 amino acids: CASSHPEDQQETQYF. As DNA, the CDR3 is TGCGCCAGCAGCCACCCCGAGGACCAGCAAGAGACCCAGTACTTC.

This clonotype has a count of ten or more. This chain joins TRBV28 and TRBJ1-2; TRBD1 is a possible D gene (5 bases). Germline-derived CDR1 and CDR2 are MDHEN and SYDVKM. This CDR3 is built from 15 residues. Trimming cost V 6 bases and J 7 bases, with 21 bases left between them. The CDR3 bases are TGTGCCAGCAGAGTTTCCGGGACCCCACGGGGTGGCTACACCTTC. It yields the protein CASRVSGTPRGGYTF.

This clonotype was seen at least ten times. The CDR3 DNA reads as TGTGCCAGCAGCACCGGGACAGTTAGCACAGATACGCAGTATTTT. Residues: CASSTGTVSTDTQYF. The chain uses TRBV7-2 and TRBJ2-3; TRBD1 matches at 7 bases. The CDR3 length is 15 residues. After removal of 5 bases from V and 0 bases from J, the junction contained 5 bases not matched to a gene. CDR1 and CDR2 (germline): SGHTA, FQGNSA.

This clonotype appeared many times. V gene TRBV5-1 combines with J gene TRBJ2-7; D may match TRBD1 or TRBD2 (5 bases each). Germline lookup yields CDR1 SGHRS and CDR2 YFSETQ. V lost 0 bases and J lost 2, with 12 bases in between. The CDR3 length is 15 residues. The CDR3 spells CASSLVGTVPYEQYF. Here the CDR3 DNA reads TGCGCCAGCAGCTTGGTCGGGACGGTCCCCTACGAGCAGTACTTC.

This clonotype came up many times. The CDR3 region has the DNA TGTGCCAGCAGCCTAACTACGAACGAGCAGTTCTTC. Protein sequence: CASSLTTNEQFF. The chain links TRBV7-2 to TRBJ2-1; D gene uncertain. Germline values: CDR1 SGHTA, CDR2 FQGNSA. This CDR3 comprises 12 residues. Deletions cut 5 bases from V and 10 bases from J, with 12 bases between.

This clonotype was seen repeatedly, ten times or more. The chain combines TRBV4-2 with TRBJ2-7; D remains unclear. The CDR3 loop spans 14 amino acids. Looked up from germline, CDR1 is LGHNA and CDR2 is YNFKEQ. V gave up 5 bases and J gave up 5 bases, with 16 bases separating them. Here the CDR3 reads CASSSRQGIHEQYF. The CDR3 nucleotides read TGTGCCAGCAGCTCCCGACAAGGAATCCACGAGCAGTACTTC.

This clonotype showed up many times. The chain couples TRBV7-6 to TRBJ2-1; the match to TRBD2 covers 14 bases. J was trimmed by 7 bases and V by 5 bases; bases with no gene match: 7. In germline, CDR1 is SGHVS, CDR2 FNYEAQ. This CDR3 has 16 amino acids. The CDR3 nucleotides read TGTGCCAGCAGCCCTAAGACTAGCGGGAGGGGGAATGAGCAGTTCTTC. This encodes CASSPKTSGRGNEQFF.

This clonotype was observed at least ten times. The genes are TRBV7-2 and TRBJ1-6; weak D call: TRBD1 (5 bases). Germline CDR1 SGHTA, CDR2 FQGNSA. V shed 5 bases and J shed 10 bases, with 12 bases lying between them. CDR3 length: 13 amino acids. The chain's CDR3 is CASSLRGRSPLHF. The CDR3 nucleotides read TGTGCCAGCAGCCTACGGGGCCGATCACCCCTCCACTTT.